Sequencing of this T cell receptor beta chain was carried out in a study of T cells in Graves' hyperthyroidism and ophthalmopathy. Study results and caveats: In blood, most of the thyroid clonotypes expanded above 0.001 were also present.

Each ophthalmopathy patient scored at least 3 on the Clinical Activity Score and at least 4 on NOSPECS grade, with duration under 3 months. Thyroid ultrasound and orbital computed tomography, with clinical symptoms and serum thyroxine and TRAb, informed diagnoses. The source of the PBMCs was around 9 ml of fresh peripheral blood. TCR beta CDR3 sequences were amplified from RNA transcripts. The HTBI primer set drove a first-round RT-PCR of the TCR CDR3. TCRdb re-called the multiplex PCR reads through MiXCR, storing one row per CDR3 protein. The table includes over 250,000 distinct CDR3 sequences, 15% to 20% detected once. Trimming cost V 2 bases and J 11 bases, with 7 bases left between them. The CDR3 runs 11 residues. Germline assignment: CDR1 MNHEY and CDR2 SVGEGT. In this sample, this clonotype turned up a few times. Its antigen is currently unknown.

This sequence joins TRBV6-2 or TRBV6-3 and TRBJ2-1; D might be TRBD1 or TRBD2, each matching 6 bases. This receptor was obtained from a woman aged 55-75 years with Graves' ophthalmopathy. Material: blood. The DNA of the CDR3 is TGTGCCAGCAGTTACCGGGGGCAGCAGTTCTTC. Amino acid sequence: CASSYRGQQFF.